Listed here are 28 T cell receptor beta chains from one sample, sequenced in a study of response to subunit inactivated influenza vaccine. MiXCR was run by TCRdb on the RT-PCR reads, yielding one entry per CDR3 protein. The sample has about 780,000 distinct CDR3 sequences, around a sixth seen once. Sample: PBMCs from blood, taken more than 4 days after vaccination. These receptors originate from a middle-aged man who received an inactivated influenza vaccine.

This clonotype was counted ten times or more. The chain combines TRBV5-5 with TRBJ2-1; TRBD1 aligns across 8 bases. The germline CDR1 and CDR2 sequences are SGHKS and YYEKEE (reference sequence). V lost 3 bases, J lost 7 bases, and 12 bases stayed unmatched. This CDR3 is 16 amino acids long. In nucleotides, the CDR3 is TGTGCCAGCAGCTGGGGCCCGGACAGGGCGATGAATGAGCAGTTCTTC. Its translation: CASSWGPDRAMNEQFF.

The chain couples TRBV4-1 to TRBJ2-7, with D tentatively TRBD1 (6 bases). The CDR3 totals 16 residues. The V end lost 0 bases, the J end lost 2 bases, and 14 bases lay between the germline ends. Germline V CDR1 and CDR2: MGHRA, YSYEKL. CDR3 protein: CASSQEGARPTYEQYF. The CDR3 region has the DNA TGCGCCAGCAGCCAAGAGGGGGCCAGACCCACCTACGAGCAGTACTTC.

The chain is built from TRBV4-3 and TRBJ2-1; 12 bases align to TRBD2. The germline CDR1 and CDR2 sequences are LGHNA and YSLEER. V gave up 2 bases and J gave up 8 bases; unmatched junction bases: 7. CDR3 length: 16 residues. The CDR3 nucleotides are TGCGCCAGCAGCCAACAACTAGCGGGAGGATGGTATGAGCAGTTCTTC. Its protein product is CASSQQLAGGWYEQFF.

The V gene is TRBV7-2, the J gene TRBJ2-2, with D possibly TRBD1 on 6 matching bases. Germline values: CDR1 SGHTA, CDR2 FQGNSA. Trimming took off 5 bases at V and 0 bases at J, with 16 bases between the two ends. This CDR3 spans 17 amino acids. The CDR3 reads CASSPGYGQTNTGELFF. CDR3 sequence (DNA): TGTGCCAGCAGCCCTGGATATGGACAGACGAACACCGGGGAGCTGTTTTTT.

This clonotype was detected a few times. The chain carries TRBV24-1 and TRBJ2-5; a possible D gene is TRBD2 (5 bases). CDR3 size: 12 residues. V lost 11 bases and J 9 bases, leaving 18 bases between the germline ends. Germline V gene sequence: CDR1 KGHDR, CDR2 SFDVKD. The CDR3 DNA is TGTGCCATTTCTGAGGGCTCCGGGCCCCAGTACTTC. Translated: CAISEGSGPQYF.

The chain links TRBV6-1 to TRBJ2-5; D is perhaps TRBD1 (7 bases). Germline CDR1 MNHNS, CDR2 SASEGT. This CDR3 region has 16 residues. The ends were cut back, 2 bases at V and 5 bases at J, with 18 bases in the middle. The CDR3 reads CASSEPWTGGGETQYF. CDR3 in DNA: TGTGCCAGCAGTGAACCTTGGACAGGAGGAGGGGAGACCCAGTACTTC.

The chain recombines TRBV5-4 with TRBJ2-5; 8 nucleotides match TRBD1. There are 19 residues in the CDR3. Trimming removed 0 bases from V and 2 bases from J; junction bases left unmatched: 15. CDR1 is SGHNT and CDR2 is YYREEE in the germline V gene (reference sequence). CDR3 bases: TGTGCCAGCAGCTTGGGGATAAAGGGGACAGGTTTGGAACAAGAGACCCAGTACTTC. This translates into CASSLGIKGTGLEQETQYF.

The chain joins TRBV18 to TRBJ2-5, with 8 bases fitting TRBD1. The CDR3 extends over 16 amino acids. Germline trimming cut 2 bases from V and 5 bases from J; bases unmatched to any gene: 10. Germline CDR1 reads KGHSH; CDR2 reads LQKENI. CDR3 sequence: CASSPTGQGLSETQYF. As DNA, the CDR3 is TGTGCCAGCTCACCAACCGGACAGGGTTTGTCGGAGACCCAGTACTTC. Supplemented by reference TRBV18 and TRBJ2-5, the full variable domain reads NAGVMQNPRHLVRRRGQEARLRCSPMKGHSHVYWYRQLPEEGLKFMVYLQKENIIDESGMPKERFSAEFPKEGPSILRIQQVVRGDSAAYFCASSPTGQGLSETQYFGPGTRLLVL.

This clonotype was counted only a few times. This chain connects TRBV5-1 to TRBJ2-7; unclear D gene. The CDR3 is 14 amino acids. CDR1 is SGHRS and CDR2 is YFSETQ in the germline V gene. The germline V and J ends were trimmed by 0 bases and 4 bases, with 11 bases remaining between them. In DNA form, the CDR3 reads TGCGCCAGCAGCTTGGCGACATTTACGTACGAGCAGTACTTC. It yields the protein CASSLATFTYEQYF.

The rearrangement links TRBV20-1 to TRBJ2-5; TRBD1 matches 9 bases. CDR1 DFQATT and CDR2 SNEGSKA come from the germline V gene (reference sequence). V lost 7 bases to trimming and J lost 5 bases; unmatched junction nucleotides: 5. The CDR3 has 12 residues. CDR3 amino acids: CSEYRGRETQYF. Here the CDR3 DNA reads TGCAGTGAATACAGGGGGCGGGAGACCCAGTACTTC.

The V and J genes are TRBV12-3 or TRBV12-4 and TRBJ2-7; the match to TRBD2 covers 9 bases. The trim removed 1 base at V and 5 bases at J, leaving 6 bases unmatched. The CDR3 runs 15 residues. CDR3 DNA: TGTGCCAGCAGTTTAGGTGCGGGGGGGCTCAACGAGCAGTACTTC. This sequence encodes CASSLGAGGLNEQYF.

Worth noting for this clonotype: A single base separates this from a much larger clone, so it may be a read error. The chain carries TRBV5-1 and TRBJ2-7, with D possibly being TRBD1 (7 bases). This CDR3 contains 16 residues. Germline V lookup: CDR1 SGHRS, CDR2 YFSETQ. Trimming left V 4 bases short and J 4 bases short, with 21 bases between. As DNA, the CDR3 is TGCGCCAGCAGCCCCTCCGGGACAGAGGGGGGATACGAGCAGTACTTC. Encoded protein: CASSPSGTEGGYEQYF.

J is TRBJ2-7 and V is TRBV3-1; 8 bases are shared with TRBD1. Germline CDR1 reads LGHDT; CDR2 reads YNNKEL (reference sequence). J lost 4 bases, V lost 2 bases, and 10 bases had no gene match. The CDR3 is 16 residues long. The CDR3 is CASSQRTGNFPYEQYF. In DNA, the CDR3 is TGTGCCAGCAGCCAACGGACAGGGAATTTTCCATACGAGCAGTACTTC.

The sample holds a few counts of this clonotype. This chain's CDR3 is CASSQRTGGSYNEQFF. DNA of the CDR3: TGTGCCAGCAGTCAACGGACCGGCGGGTCCTACAATGAGCAGTTCTTC. The chain has TRBV12-3 or TRBV12-4 and TRBJ2-1; D may be TRBD2 (5 bases). The CDR3 spans 16 residues. Deletions cut 5 bases from V and 1 base from J, with 15 bases between.

The rearrangement joins TRBV27 to TRBJ1-2, with TRBD1 as a possible D gene (5 bases). Germline V lookup: CDR1 MNHEY, CDR2 SMNVEV (reference sequence). This CDR3 has 15 residues. The V and J ends lost 1 base and 0 bases respectively, with 9 bases between them. This CDR3 reads CASSLYRTTNYGYTF. The CDR3 DNA reads TGTGCCAGCAGTTTATACAGGACAACTAACTATGGCTACACCTTC.

The V and J genes are TRBV9 and TRBJ2-1, with 7 positions matching TRBD2. The CDR3 covers 18 residues. The germline V gene encodes CDR1 SGDLS and CDR2 YYNGEE. Unmatched junction bases numbered 14, after V lost 0 bases and J lost 5 bases. CDR3 bases: TGTGCCAGCAGCGTAGCCGTCCAGCGGGGCCGAGACCACAATGAGCAGTTCTTC. It yields the protein CASSVAVQRGRDHNEQFF.

This clonotype occurred a few times. V and J are TRBV4-2 and TRBJ1-3, with D tentatively TRBD1 (5 bases). CDR1 is LGHNA, CDR2 YNFKEQ, per germline. V lost 1 base and J 0 bases, leaving 16 bases between the germline ends. The CDR3 length is 18 residues. The CDR3 protein is CASSQVSGSQTSGNTIYF. As DNA, the CDR3 is TGTGCCAGCAGCCAAGTTTCAGGGTCCCAGACCTCTGGAAACACCATATATTTT.

The chain carries TRBV20-1 and TRBJ2-7, with 10 bases matching TRBD2. The CDR3 runs 12 residues. The trim removed 5 bases at V and 6 bases at J, leaving 4 bases unmatched. Germline CDR1 and CDR2: DFQATT and SNEGSKA (reference sequence). CDR3 DNA sequence: TGCAGTGCTGGGACTAGCGTTCGCGAGCAGTACTTC. Residues: CSAGTSVREQYF.

This clonotype was seen at least ten times. CDR3 residues: CSVKGLPVGDTQYF. The DNA for the CDR3 is TGCAGCGTTAAGGGACTACCAGTGGGAGATACGCAGTATTTT. V is TRBV29-1 and J is TRBJ2-3; 7 positions agree with TRBD2. From germline, CDR1 is SQVTM and CDR2 ANQGSEA. The CDR3 runs 14 residues. With 5 bases clipped from V and 5 bases from J, the junction kept 10 bases outside the gene matches.

The chain couples TRBV6-1 to TRBJ2-3; no definite D call. Trimming shortened V by 6 bases and J by 1 base, and 8 bases separated the two germline ends. The germline V gene encodes CDR1 MNHNS and CDR2 SASEGT. This CDR3 has 13 residues. CDR3 nucleotides: TGTGCCAGCAGCATTCGACGCACAGATACGCAGTATTTT. Amino acid sequence: CASSIRRTDTQYF.

This clonotype has more than one count but fewer than ten. This rearrangement joins TRBV21-1 to TRBJ2-7; the DNA was not compared with TRBD1, the D call given in the table. TRBV21-1 is designated a pseudogene. This CDR3 has 15 amino acids. CDR3 DNA: TGTGCCAGCAGCCCTCCGGGACACCCGGACTACGAGCAGTACTTC. It is translated as CASSPPGHPDYEQYF.

The sample holds a few counts of this clonotype. This chain connects TRBV29-1 to TRBJ1-5; D might be TRBD1 (5 bases). CDR1 SQVTM and CDR2 ANQGSEA come from the germline V gene. The CDR3 has 14 residues. Between the trimmed V and J ends, which lost 1 base and 7 bases, there was a span of 14 bases. CDR3 in amino acids: CSVEAGGVGQPQHF. The CDR3 bases are TGCAGCGTTGAAGCTGGAGGGGTTGGACAGCCCCAGCATTTT.

V and J are TRBV3-1 and TRBJ1-3; no clear D gene. This CDR3 spans 15 amino acids. V lost 1 base and J 2 bases, leaving 9 bases between the germline ends. Germline CDR1 and CDR2: LGHDT and YNNKEL (reference sequence). The CDR3 nucleotides are TGTGCCAGCAGCCAAGTTAGAGTGCCTGGAAACACCATATATTTT. Its translation is CASSQVRVPGNTIYF.

The chain recombines TRBV5-1 with TRBJ2-5, with D possibly being TRBD2 (6 bases). Germline CDR1 SGHRS, CDR2 YFSETQ. Trimming took 0 bases from V and 3 from J, leaving 12 bases between them. The CDR3 is 15 amino acids. CDR3 sequence: CASSLGSQREETQYF. DNA of the CDR3: TGCGCCAGCAGCTTGGGTAGTCAGCGGGAAGAGACCCAGTACTTC.

This clonotype occurred many times. The chain is built from TRBV29-1 and TRBJ2-2, with D hard to call. Germline CDR1 and CDR2: SQVTM and ANQGSEA. This CDR3 has 10 residues. V was clipped by 5 bases and J by 6 bases, with 4 bases between them. The CDR3 region has the DNA TGCAGCGTTAGGGCCGGGGAGCTGTTTTTT. Residues: CSVRAGELFF.

The rearrangement uses TRBV18 and TRBJ2-1, with D perhaps being TRBD1 or TRBD2 (5 bases each). V lost 5 bases and J 3 bases, leaving 20 bases between the germline ends. Germline CDR1 reads KGHSH; CDR2 reads LQKENI. The CDR3 runs 17 residues. CDR3 in amino acids: CASSSLPGPSIYNEQFF. The CDR3 DNA reads as TGTGCCAGCTCATCACTCCCGGGACCCTCAATCTACAATGAGCAGTTCTTC. The full variable domain, with the rest looked up from reference TRBV18 and TRBJ2-1, is NAGVMQNPRHLVRRRGQEARLRCSPMKGHSHVYWYRQLPEEGLKFMVYLQKENIIDESGMPKERFSAEFPKEGPSILRIQQVVRGDSAAYFCASSSLPGPSIYNEQFFGPGTRLTVL.

The sample holds many counts of this clonotype. V gene TRBV20-1 combines with J gene TRBJ2-3; 7 bases are shared with TRBD1. The trim removed 5 bases at V and 6 bases at J, leaving 8 bases unmatched. The CDR3 runs 13 residues. CDR1 is DFQATT and CDR2 is SNEGSKA in the germline V gene (reference sequence). CDR3 bases: TGCAGTGCTCCACAGGGGAGACTGGATACGCAGTATTTT. It translates to CSAPQGRLDTQYF.

The genes are TRBV12-3 or TRBV12-4 and TRBJ2-3; 12 positions match TRBD2. After removal of 6 bases from V and 3 bases from J, the junction contained 13 bases not matched to a gene. This CDR3 has 18 amino acids. The CDR3 here is CASSLTPGTSGRTDTQYF. CDR3 in DNA: TGTGCCAGCAGCCTTACCCCCGGGACTAGCGGGCGGACAGATACGCAGTATTTT.